This T cell receptor beta chain came from a study of response to subunit inactivated influenza vaccine. Notes on the study in general: Researchers suggested that each seasonal influenza vaccination recruits few new T cells.

In the case of this clonotype: Its antigen remains unidentified.

TCRdb reprocessed the RT-PCR reads with MiXCR, giving one entry per CDR3 protein. Found here are roughly 790,000 distinct CDR3 sequences, roughly 20% of them singletons; the top ten hold roughly 10%. The CDR3 covers 13 residues. Trimming removed 6 bases at V and 5 bases at J, with 13 bases between. In germline, CDR1 is SEHNR, CDR2 FQNEAQ (reference sequence). Sample: PBMCs from blood, taken about 5 days after vaccination. The sequence was obtained from a man aged 45-65 years who received an inactivated influenza vaccine. The chain has TRBV7-9 and TRBJ1-2; D gene uncertain. The CDR3 coding sequence is TGTGCCAGCAGTAGTGAGCTCCGGTATGGCTACACCTTC. Translated, it gives CASSSELRYGYTF.